Here is one T cell receptor (beta chain) with its context. The data belong to a study of T cells in tuberculosis. General observations from the study: The stringent gate may have excluded weak CD1B-GMM tetramer binders.

The method was immunoSEQ multiplex PCR; TCRdb's version includes in-frame clones alone and lacks a portion of them. The sample has 85,000 to 100,000 clones, approximately 91% seen once. Sorting used thawed, overnight-rested PBMC stained with anti-CD3, a viability dye and GMM-loaded CD1B tetramer. The CD1B tetramers carried C32 glucose monomycolate purified from Rhodococcus equi. This clonotype originated in an adult woman with latent tuberculosis. Input material: CD1b-GMM tetramer-negative cells sorted from PBMCs.

In nucleotides, the CDR3 is TGTGCCAGCAGCCCCTTATTACAGGGGGCTAGGATGAACACTGAAGCTTTCTTT. It yields the protein CASSPLLQGARMNTEAFF. J is TRBJ1-1 and V is TRBV11-2, with TRBD1 matching 9 bases. The CDR3 is 18 residues long. CDR1 is SGHAT and CDR2 is FQNNGV in the germline V gene. With V trimmed by 5 bases and J by 0 bases, 13 bases remained unmatched.